The text below deals with one T cell receptor (beta chain). The CDR3 extends over 15 amino acids. Germline V CDR1 and CDR2: LGHNT, FRNRAP. With V trimmed by 3 bases and J by 2 bases, 2 bases remained unmatched. The sample belongs to a study of blood T cell repertoires in COVID-19. This table comes from immunoSEQ multiplex PCR, and its TCRdb copy is limited to in-frame clones, with some not included. The sample gives under 150,000 clones, approximately 89% of which show up once; roughly 4.5% is in the top ten. V is TRBV12-5 and J is TRBJ2-3; 10 nucleotides match TRBD1. The material sequenced was peripheral blood. This TCR was recovered from a human donor in a cohort sampled during active COVID-19. CDR3 region: CASGLGQGDTDTQYF. The DNA for the CDR3 is TGTGCTAGTGGTTTAGGACAGGGGGACACAGATACGCAGTATTTT.